This T cell receptor (beta chain) was observed in a study of PD-1 blockade in classical Hodgkin lymphoma. Study conclusions and caveats: CD8+ TCR diversity did not rise significantly by C4D1, unlike CD4+. Prior to therapy, complete responders displayed diversity much like that of newly diagnosed patients.

TCRdb keeps only in-frame clones here, not all; method: immunoSEQ multiplex PCR. The sample consists of roughly 28,000 clones, approximately 80% of them appearing once. A word on this clone: The antigen is unknown.

Germline-derived CDR1 and CDR2 are SGHTA and FQGTGA. V lost 4 bases and J 5 bases, leaving 10 bases between the germline ends. CDR3 size: 13 residues. The time point denotes: cycle 4 day 1 (C4D1), after less than 7 weeks of nivolumab. Every patient experienced relapse after autologous stem cell transplantation, and brentuximab vedotin exposure varied. Specimen: peripheral blood mononuclear cells (PBMCs), collected before the fourth cycle of nivolumab. The TCR was taken from a human donor with classical Hodgkin lymphoma. V is TRBV7-3 and J is TRBJ2-3, with TRBD1 as a possible D gene (5 bases). Written as DNA, the CDR3 is TGTGCCAGCAGCTCAGGGTGGAGAGATACGCAGTATTTT. It specifies CASSSGWRDTQYF. The full variable domain, with the rest looked up from reference TRBV7-3 and TRBJ2-3, is GAGVSQTPSNKVTEKGKYVELRCDPISGHTALYWYRQSLGQGPEFLIYFQGTGAADDSGLPNDRFFAVRPEGSVSTLKIQRTERGDSAVYLCASSSGWRDTQYFGPGTRLTVL.